Only a few counts were recorded for the clone carrying this T cell receptor beta chain. Antigen specificity is unknown. Trimming removed 3 bases from V and 5 bases from J, with 16 bases in between. Germline CDR1 reads KGHSH; CDR2 reads LQKENI. The length of the CDR3 is 15 residues. These data come from a study of beta chain features in type 1 diabetes. Study-wide points: TCRB CDR3s from Type 1 diabetes patients were moderately but significantly shorter in all four CD4+ subsets. TCRB rearrangement may or may not be influenced by HLA type; here this remained unresolved. Insertions at VDJ junctions were less frequent in type 1 diabetes patients. These patients also deleted more nucleotides at the same junctions.

Every donor had blood drawn once into heparin, approximately 120 mL on average. Investigators reverse transcribed all isolated RNA, so they sequenced expressed TCRB transcripts. Produced via immunoSEQ multiplex PCR; TCRdb's table is partial and in-frame only. Of around 300,000 clones listed, approximately 11% are singletons. Material for sequencing was naive CD4+ T cells from blood. The TCR comes from a woman younger than 45 in good health. The chain has TRBV18 and TRBJ2-5, with TRBD1 as a possible D gene (6 bases). The CDR3 reads CASSPVGSQGETQYF. Here the CDR3 DNA reads TGTGCCAGCTCACCTGTGGGATCGCAGGGGGAGACCCAGTACTTC.